This T cell receptor (beta chain) emerged from a study of CD8 T cells in ankylosing spondylitis. The length of the CDR3 is 12 residues. The V and J ends lost 0 bases and 8 bases respectively, with 5 bases between them. The V gene's germline CDR1 is LGHNA and CDR2 YNFKEQ. This clonotype was recorded a few times. One entry per CDR3 protein results from TCRdb running MiXCR on the 5' RACE reads. The sample holds some 130,000 distinct CDR3 sequences, roughly 13% seen once. The sequencing input was blood, either unsorted or a sorted T cell fraction (not recorded which). The TCR was taken from a female donor with ankylosing spondylitis or in good health (not recorded which). The chain carries TRBV4-2 and TRBJ2-1; D call uncertain. The CDR3 DNA reads TGTGCCAGCAGCCAAGATGTCTATGAGCAGTTCTTC. Amino acid sequence: CASSQDVYEQFF.